Listed here are 22 T cell receptor beta chains from one sample, sequenced in a study of shared clonotypes between healthy human individuals (dated by TCRdb to 2019 to 2021). Libraries were built with the immunoSEQ multiplex PCR assay. TCRdb took over this immuneACCESS table, retaining in-frame rearrangements with V and J assigned. Such tables are incomplete; in checked studies, under half of the missing clones stem from an unresolved V gene, and the remainder is unexplained. The sample table contains over 1.5 million clones; only one count was recorded for nearly 99% of them. The ten largest clones add up to roughly 0.42% of the sample. Sequencing used naive CD4+ T cells sorted from blood. The cell subset or site label on this specimen signifies: CD45RA+ positively selected. Receptor source: a man aged 25 to 40 in good health.

This sequence joins TRBV4-1 and TRBJ2-7, with D maybe TRBD2 (5 bases). V gave up 0 bases and J gave up 5 bases, with 17 bases separating them. Germline V CDR1 and CDR2: MGHRA, YSYEKL. The CDR3 covers 16 residues. The CDR3 reads CASSQDLSALANEQYF. The CDR3 region has the DNA TGCGCCAGCAGCCAAGATCTCTCGGCGTTAGCGAACGAGCAGTACTTC.

To note about this clone: Other DNA sequences in the sample encode the same CDR3. This chain joins TRBV7-2 and TRBJ2-2; D uncertain. The CDR3 totals 14 residues. Germline CDR1 reads SGHTA; CDR2 reads FQGNSA. Trimming cost V 2 bases and J 5 bases, with 9 bases left between them. The CDR3 loop reads CASSLPRATGELFF. In nucleotides, the CDR3 is TGTGCCAGCAGCTTACCTAGGGCGACCGGGGAGCTGTTTTTT.

The rearrangement uses TRBV29-1 and TRBJ2-1; D gene unclear. CDR3 size: 13 residues. Germline values: CDR1 SQVTM, CDR2 ANQGSEA. Trimming took 4 bases from V and 0 from J, leaving 7 bases between them. CDR3 protein: CSVAQSSYNEQFF. CDR3 in DNA: TGCAGCGTTGCCCAGAGCTCCTACAATGAGCAGTTCTTC.

The CDR3 protein is CASSFTTYPALEQYF. The CDR3 DNA reads TGTGCCAGCAGTTTTACAACCTACCCGGCTTTGGAGCAGTACTTC. This chain joins TRBV28 and TRBJ2-7; unclear D gene. The germline V and J ends were trimmed by 3 bases and 7 bases, with 19 bases remaining between them. This CDR3 is 15 amino acids long. CDR1 and CDR2 (germline): MDHEN, SYDVKM.

V is TRBV2 and J is TRBJ2-1; the match to TRBD2 covers 9 bases. Germline V gene lookup returns CDR1 SNHLY and CDR2 FYNNEI. The CDR3 extends over 13 amino acids. With V trimmed by 1 base and J by 12 bases, 4 bases remained unmatched. Here the CDR3 reads CASSEGLAVGQFF. DNA of the CDR3: TGTGCCAGCAGTGAAGGACTAGCGGTCGGGCAGTTCTTC.

The rearrangement joins TRBV28 to TRBJ1-5; D is undetermined. Germline V lookup: CDR1 MDHEN, CDR2 SYDVKM. This CDR3 spans 14 amino acids. V was cut by 6 bases and J by 0 bases, with 9 bases left in between. The CDR3 reads CASREGNSNQPQHF. Written as DNA, the CDR3 is TGTGCCAGCAGAGAGGGAAATAGCAATCAGCCCCAGCATTTT.

The rearrangement links TRBV14 to TRBJ2-1; D not certain. This CDR3 spans 14 amino acids. Trimming took off 0 bases at V and 7 bases at J, with 10 bases between the two ends. Germline V lookup: CDR1 SGHDN, CDR2 FVKESK. The CDR3 protein is CASSQEVIRNEQFF. The CDR3 nucleotides are TGTGCCAGCAGCCAAGAGGTGATTCGGAATGAGCAGTTCTTC.

The chain carries TRBV19 and TRBJ1-5; no clear D gene. Germline CDR1 is LNHDA and CDR2 is SQIVND (reference sequence). This CDR3 spans 14 amino acids. Trimming pared 4 bases from V and 0 bases from J, leaving 7 bases between. This CDR3 reads CASSKPYSNQPQHF. In DNA form, the CDR3 reads TGTGCCAGTAGTAAACCATATAGCAATCAGCCCCAGCATTTT.

The V and J genes are TRBV18 and TRBJ2-5; no reliable D call. The CDR3 runs to 13 residues. Germline values: CDR1 KGHSH, CDR2 LQKENI. Trimming pared 2 bases from V and 5 bases from J, leaving 9 bases between. CDR3 in amino acids: CASSPKVSETQYF. The CDR3 DNA follows: TGTGCCAGCTCACCAAAAGTATCGGAGACCCAGTACTTC.

About this clone: The sample carries other DNA sequences with the same CDR3. The chain uses TRBV5-1 and TRBJ2-1, with TRBD2 matching 12 bases. The trim removed 0 bases at V and 8 bases at J, leaving 3 bases unmatched. This CDR3 contains 15 residues. In germline, CDR1 is SGHRS, CDR2 YFSETQ. CDR3 loop: CASSLALAGGYEQFF. In nucleotides, the CDR3 is TGCGCCAGCAGCTTGGCACTAGCGGGAGGCTATGAGCAGTTCTTC.

Remarks on this clone: The sample holds other DNA sequences that translate to the same CDR3. The chain recombines TRBV5-1 with TRBJ2-7; 11 bases line up with TRBD2. Germline lookup yields CDR1 SGHRS and CDR2 YFSETQ. The CDR3 loop spans 14 amino acids. The ends lost 5 bases at V and 4 bases at J; junction bases unmatched: 5. DNA for the CDR3: TGCGCCAGCAGTCGCACTAGCGGGAGTTACGAGCAGTACTTC. It specifies CASSRTSGSYEQYF.

This chain links TRBV5-1 with TRBJ2-1, with 9 bases fitting TRBD1. The V and J ends lost 3 bases and 10 bases, in that order; junction bases with no gene match: 8. Germline V gene data show CDR1 as SGHRS and CDR2 as YFSETQ. The CDR3 has 14 residues. CDR3 sequence reads: CASSSGQGIYEQFF. The CDR3 coding sequence is TGCGCCAGCAGCTCGGGACAGGGAATATACGAGCAGTTCTTC. The full variable domain, rest sourced from reference TRBV5-1 and TRBJ2-1, is KAGVTQTPRYLIKTRGQQVTLSCSPISGHRSVSWYQQTPGQGLQFLFEYFSETQRNKGNFPGRFSGRQFSNSRSEMNVSTLELGDSALYLCASSSGQGIYEQFFGPGTRLTVL.

V usage is TRBV5-4 and J usage is TRBJ1-4, with D uncertain. CDR3 length: 13 amino acids. V lost 2 bases to trimming and J lost 10 bases, with 12 bases between them. Germline V gene data show CDR1 as SGHNT and CDR2 as YYREEE (reference sequence). CDR3 sequence: CASSLGSEGKLFF. CDR3 sequence (DNA): TGTGCCAGCAGCTTAGGGTCGGAGGGAAAACTGTTTTTT.

This clone was recorded once. This sample also contains other DNA sequences that code for the same CDR3. The chain uses TRBV29-1 and TRBJ2-5; no clear D. V lost 4 bases, J lost 1 base, and 7 bases lay in between. Germline V gene data show CDR1 as SQVTM and CDR2 as ANQGSEA. The CDR3 loop spans 12 amino acids. The CDR3: CSVVVSQETQYF. The CDR3, as DNA: TGCAGCGTTGTGGTCAGCCAAGAGACCCAGTACTTC.

The chain couples TRBV27 to TRBJ2-2; D is undetermined. The CDR3 sequence is 15 residues long. CDR1 is MNHEY, CDR2 SMNVEV, per germline (reference sequence). Between the trimmed V and J ends, which lost 2 bases and 1 base, there was a span of 8 bases. In DNA form, the CDR3 reads TGTGCCAGCAGTTTACCCGGTATGAACACCGGGGAGCTGTTTTTT. It is translated as CASSLPGMNTGELFF.

V and J are TRBV14 and TRBJ1-5; no reliable D call. V was clipped by 5 bases and J by 3 bases, with 14 bases between them. The CDR3 length is 15 residues. The germline V gene has CDR1 SGHDN and CDR2 FVKESK. The CDR3 DNA reads TGTGCCAGCAGCGAGGCGGGAGGTGCCAATCAGCCCCAGCATTTT. It codes for CASSEAGGANQPQHF.

The chain recombines TRBV11-2 with TRBJ1-1; 8 bases line up with TRBD1. V was clipped by 6 bases and J by 4 bases; unmatched bases: 7. Germline CDR1 is SGHAT and CDR2 is FQNNGV. CDR3 size: 14 residues. CDR3 sequence (DNA): TGTGCCAGCAGGTGGGACAGGTCCCCCACTGAAGCTTTCTTT. Residues: CASRWDRSPTEAFF.

This sequence joins TRBV19 and TRBJ2-1; 8 positions match TRBD2. The CDR3 contains 15 residues. Unmatched junction bases numbered 9, after V lost 6 bases and J lost 5 bases. Per germline, CDR1 LNHDA and CDR2 SQIVND (reference sequence). The CDR3 nucleotides are TGTGCCAGTAGCGGGACTAGAGGTCGAGACAATGAGCAGTTCTTC. The encoded protein is CASSGTRGRDNEQFF.

As for this clone: Distinct nucleotide sequences in the sample also encode this CDR3. The chain recombines TRBV7-9 with TRBJ2-1; D is unresolved. The germline CDR1 and CDR2 sequences are SEHNR and FQNEAQ (reference sequence). With 4 bases removed from V and 4 bases from J, the gap between germline ends came to 8 bases. The CDR3 runs 13 residues. DNA of the CDR3: TGTGCCAGCAGCTCGGACGGATACAATGAGCAGTTCTTC. Protein sequence: CASSSDGYNEQFF.

V gene TRBV11-3 combines with J gene TRBJ2-2; D might be TRBD2 (6 bases). CDR3 size: 13 residues. Germline V lookup: CDR1 SGHNT, CDR2 YENEEA. Trimming took off 2 bases at V and 6 bases at J, with 7 bases between the two ends. DNA of the CDR3: TGTGCCAGCAGCTTAACTAGCCCCGGGGAGCTGTTTTTT. Protein sequence: CASSLTSPGELFF.

The CDR3 loop reads CASSQHDEQFF. CDR3 in DNA: TGTGCCAGCAGCCAACACGATGAGCAGTTCTTC. The chain couples TRBV7-2 to TRBJ2-1, with unresolved D. In germline, CDR1 is SGHTA, CDR2 FQGNSA. The ends were cut back, 5 bases at V and 8 bases at J, with 7 bases in the middle. CDR3 length: 11 amino acids.

This clone is a singleton in its sample. The chain employs TRBV4-3 and TRBJ2-1; D possibly corresponds to TRBD2 (6 bases). V was cut by 0 bases and J by 4 bases, with 10 bases left in between. The germline gives CDR1 LGHNA, CDR2 YSLEER. There are 15 residues in the CDR3. CDR3 bases: TGCGCCAGCAGCCAAGAAGGGAGGCTTTACAATGAGCAGTTCTTC. It encodes CASSQEGRLYNEQFF.